This is a list of T cell receptor beta chains from one sample in a study of T-cell reconstitution after alpha-beta-depleted transplantation in children. Each CDR3 protein gets one entry after TCRdb re-called the PCR reads with MiXCR. The data show 700,000 to 950,000 distinct CDR3 sequences, roughly 15% seen once. The sample consisted of PBMCs, mostly from graft donor cells, taken 360 days after TCRalphabeta/CD19-depleted stem cell transplant. Receptors originate from a male patient under 18 who had a stem cell transplant for acute lymphoblastic leukemia, so the T cells may come from the graft donor. Both conserved end residues are part of each CDR3. D genes are given only for firm matches. Expanded clones are given a class, and other clones once, few, many or no size at all.

>TRBV2|TRBJ2-3|TRBD2|-
TGTGCCAGCGGTCCGCTAGCGGGACTAGATACGCAGTATTTT
CASGPLAGLDTQYF
>TRBV10-3|TRBJ1-1|TRBD1|-
TGTGCCATCAGTGGGGGACAGATGAACACTGAAGCTTTCTTT
CAISGGQMNTEAFF
>TRBV29-1|TRBJ2-7|-|few
TGCAGCGTTGGAAACAGCCGCTCCTACGAGCAGTACTTC
CSVGNSRSYEQYF
>TRBV11-1|TRBJ2-1|TRBD2|-
TGTGCCAGCAGCCCTGGTCTTGGGACTAGCGGGAGGGCCTACAATGAGCAGTTCTTC
CASSPGLGTSGRAYNEQFF
>TRBV27|TRBJ2-7|TRBD1|-
TGTGCCAGCAGGAGGTCCGGGACAGGGGGGTCCTACGAGCAGTACTTC
CASRRSGTGGSYEQYF
>TRBV5-1|TRBJ1-2|-|-
TGCGCCAGCAGCTTGGTCCCGGGACAAAGACTAGTTGGCTACACCTTC
CASSLVPGQRLVGYTF
>TRBV6-4|TRBJ2-7|-|few
TGTGCCAGCAGTGCTACTAGCCAGAGCTCCTACGAGCAGTACTTC
CASSATSQSSYEQYF
>TRBV15|TRBJ2-1|TRBD1|-
TGTGTCACCAGCCGACAGGGGGCTATATTCGATGAGCAGTTCTTC
CVTSRQGAIFDEQFF
>TRBV14|TRBJ1-2|-|-
TGTGCCAGCAGCCAAGTAGCAGGAACTACTAACTATGGCTACACCTTC
CASSQVAGTTNYGYTF
>TRBV3-1|TRBJ2-7|TRBD2|-
TGTGCCAGCAGCCAGACCTTAGCGGGAGGGCCTTGGGAGCAGTACTTC
CASSQTLAGGPWEQYF
>TRBV6-5|TRBJ2-2|TRBD1|few
TGTGCCAGCAGTTCCGCGTACGGGACAGCCAACACCGGGGAGCTGTTTTTT
CASSSAYGTANTGELFF
>TRBV4-2|TRBJ2-1|TRBD2|many
TGTGCCAGCAGCCAGGATACGACTAGCTATGAGCAGTTCTTC
CASSQDTTSYEQFF
>TRBV6-1|TRBJ2-2|-|few
TGTGCCAGCAGTGATACTAGCACCGGGGAGCTGTTTTTT
CASSDTSTGELFF
>TRBV10-3|TRBJ2-5|-|many
TGTGCCATCGGCATACAAGAGACCCAGTACTTC
CAIGIQETQYF
>TRBV10-3|TRBJ2-1|TRBD2|-
TGTGCCATCAGTGAAAGGAGCGGGAGAGGCTCCTACAATGAGCAGTTCTTC
CAISERSGRGSYNEQFF
>TRBV3-1|TRBJ2-6|TRBD1|few
TGTGCCAGCAGTCATAATCCCGGGACAGGGTTTTCTGGGGCCAACGTCCTGACTTTC
CASSHNPGTGFSGANVLTF
>TRBV20-1|TRBJ1-1|-|-
TGCAGTGCTAGAGGCGGCATGAACACTGAAGCTTTCTTT
CSARGGMNTEAFF
>TRBV25-1|TRBJ2-5|-|many
TGTGCCAGCAGTGAATCTACGTGGTACCAAGAGACCCAGTACTTC
CASSESTWYQETQYF
>TRBV2|TRBJ1-1|-|-
TGTGCCAGGGTGGGAACTGAAGCTTTCTTT
CARVGTEAFF
>TRBV7-9|TRBJ2-7|-|few
TGTGCCAGCAGCTTATGGCCTAGCGCCTACTACGAGCAGTACTTC
CASSLWPSAYYEQYF
>TRBV9|TRBJ2-4|-|many
TGTGCCAGCAGCGGAGGGTCGGAAAACATTCAGTACTTC
CASSGGSENIQYF
>TRBV12-3/TRBV12-4|TRBJ2-5|TRBD2|-
TGTGCCAGCAGTTTTTGGACTAGAGTTGAGACCCAGTACTTC
CASSFWTRVETQYF
>TRBV12-3/TRBV12-4|TRBJ1-5|TRBD1|few
TGTGCCAGCAGCCCCACAGGGGGCGGCAATCAGCCCCAGCATTTT
CASSPTGGGNQPQHF
>TRBV5-1|TRBJ2-1|TRBD2|few
TGCGCCAGCAGCTTGGGTAGTAGCGGGAGGGCCGGCTACAATGAGCAGTTCTTC
CASSLGSSGRAGYNEQFF
>TRBV5-6|TRBJ2-2|-|-
TGTGCCAGCAGCTTGGCTATGCGGCAGTTACTCACCGGGGAGCTGTTTTTT
CASSLAMRQLLTGELFF
>TRBV9|TRBJ2-5|TRBD2|-
TGTGCCAGCAGCGTAGAAGCGGGAGGGTTTGGGACCCAGTACTTC
CASSVEAGGFGTQYF
>TRBV3-1|TRBJ2-2|TRBD2|-
TGTGCCAGCAGCCACTTAGCGGGAGGGCCGGTGGGCACCGGGGAGCTGTTTTTT
CASSHLAGGPVGTGELFF
>TRBV20-1|TRBJ2-1|TRBD2|-
TGCAGTGCTAGAGATGCGGCGGGAGGCCGGGATGAGCAGTTCTTC
CSARDAAGGRDEQFF
>TRBV27|TRBJ2-7|TRBD1|-
TGTGCCAGCAGTCTCCACTCGACAGGGGCCGGCGAGCAGTACTTC
CASSLHSTGAGEQYF
>TRBV21-1|TRBJ2-3|-|few
TGTGCCAGCGGCACCACTCATCCTGCCAGGGGGAACGCAGATACGCAGTATTTT
CASGTTHPARGNADTQYF
>TRBV10-2|TRBJ2-7|-|-
TGCGCCAGCAGTGAAGTCGCCCCGGCGATAACCCTCCACGAGCAGTACTTC
CASSEVAPAITLHEQYF
>TRBV12-3/TRBV12-4|TRBJ2-2|-|few
TGTGCCAGCACCGCCCGGGCCCTGAACACCGGGGAGCTGTTTTTT
CASTARALNTGELFF